This TCR beta chain was obtained from a study of graft-versus-host responses after intestinal transplantation. About the study: Recipients had transplants, and these were multivisceral, liver-intestinal, or isolated intestinal. Broader study findings: Allografts carried high graft-versus-host to host-versus-graft clonal ratios in patients having graft-donor T cell macrochimerism.

Remarks on this clone: Its antigen is not identified.

Sequencing was performed with immunoSEQ multiplex PCR; in TCRdb, only in-frame clones are kept and a portion is missing. The repertoire holds over 55,000 clones, with roughly 84% as singletons. The CDR3 is 17 residues long. The chain is built from TRBV21-1 and TRBJ1-5; TRBD1, the D gene given by the table, was not confirmed from the DNA. TRBV21-1 is annotated as a pseudogene. This receptor was identified in a human donor who was the organ donor for an intestinal transplant. The specimen comprised unstimulated CD4+ T cells sorted from spleen or lymph node cells, sampled before transplant. The CDR3 reads CASSKNRRGVNYQPQHF. The DNA of the CDR3 is TGTGCCAGCAGCAAAAATCGAAGGGGCGTCAACTATCAGCCCCAGCATTTT.